The next 19 T cell receptor beta chains were all read from a single sample in a study of blood T cell repertoires in COVID-19. The data were produced by immunoSEQ multiplex PCR, yet TCRdb's version contains in-frame clones alone and is incomplete. Among approximately 200,000 clones, 81% were seen once, and the ten largest hold approximately 10%. Sequenced input: peripheral blood. The receptors were sampled from a woman older than 75 with COVID-19, enrolled during active disease.

V usage is TRBV6-5 and J usage is TRBJ2-1; 8 bases match TRBD2. This CDR3 spans 15 amino acids. CDR1 is MNHEY and CDR2 is SVGAGI in the germline V gene. Losses at the gene ends were 5 bases for V and 0 bases for J; bases not matched to a gene: 3. The CDR3 is CASSHSGSSYNEQFF. Here the CDR3 DNA reads TGTGCCAGCAGTCACAGCGGGAGCTCCTACAATGAGCAGTTCTTC.

The chain employs TRBV6-5 and TRBJ2-3; 11 bases are a match to TRBD2. CDR1 and CDR2 (germline): MNHEY, SVGAGI. There are 15 residues in the CDR3. The J segment lost 6 bases and the V segment lost 2 bases, leaving 4 bases of the junction unmatched. The CDR3 is CASSYVAGGEDTQYF. As DNA, the CDR3 is TGTGCCAGCAGTTACGTAGCGGGAGGGGAGGATACGCAGTATTTT.

V is TRBV4-1 and J is TRBJ2-3; D might be TRBD1 (5 bases). Germline-derived CDR1 and CDR2 are MGHRA and YSYEKL. The V gene lost 2 bases and the J gene lost 4 bases, with 13 bases spanning the gap. The CDR3 loop spans 15 amino acids. CDR3 coding DNA: TGCGCCAGCAGCCAACAGGGTCGAGAGGCAGATACGCAGTATTTT. Protein product: CASSQQGREADTQYF.

This chain connects TRBV5-5 to TRBJ2-5; the D gene is possibly TRBD1 (5 bases). This CDR3 contains 14 residues. V gave up 4 bases and J gave up 4 bases, with 14 bases separating them. Germline CDR1 and CDR2: SGHKS and YYEKEE (reference sequence). In DNA form, the CDR3 reads TGTGCCAGCAGCCCCCTGTGGGGCGGAGAGACCCAGTACTTC. Translation: CASSPLWGGETQYF.

This clone came up a few times. The J gene is TRBJ2-7, the V gene TRBV5-4, with D possibly TRBD1 on 5 matching bases. The germline V gene encodes CDR1 SGHNT and CDR2 YYREEE (reference sequence). This CDR3 has 15 residues. Trimming removed 0 bases from V and 1 base from J, with 11 bases in between. Written as DNA, the CDR3 is TGTGCCAGCAGCTTGGGCTACAGGAGTTCCTACGAGCAGTACTTC. It yields the protein CASSLGYRSSYEQYF.

The chain uses TRBV27 and TRBJ2-7; 7 positions agree with TRBD1. The germline V gene has CDR1 MNHEY and CDR2 SMNVEV (reference sequence). This CDR3 is 18 amino acids long. Unmatched junction bases numbered 15, after V lost 3 bases and J lost 1 base. CDR3 region: CASSLSGFRTGFSYEQYF. The DNA for the CDR3 is TGTGCCAGCAGTTTGTCCGGGTTCAGGACAGGTTTTTCCTACGAGCAGTACTTC.

The chain couples TRBV5-4 to TRBJ2-1; TRBD1 matches at 8 bases. V gave up 0 bases and J gave up 1 base; unmatched junction bases: 0. The CDR3 length is 15 residues. Germline V gene data show CDR1 as SGHNT and CDR2 as YYREEE (reference sequence). CDR3 residues: CASSLGTGSYNEQFF. The CDR3 coding sequence is TGTGCCAGCAGCTTGGGGACAGGGTCCTACAATGAGCAGTTCTTC. Drawing the rest from reference TRBV5-4 and TRBJ2-1, the complete variable domain is ETGVTQSPTHLIKTRGQQVTLRCSSQSGHNTVSWYQQALGQGPQFIFQYYREEENGRGNFPPRFSGLQFPNYSSELNVNALELDDSALYLCASSLGTGSYNEQFFGPGTRLTVL.

The count of this clone is one. The V gene is TRBV4-2, the J gene TRBJ1-6; the match to TRBD1 covers 7 bases. Germline V gives CDR1 LGHNA, CDR2 YNFKEQ. CDR3 size: 15 residues. J was trimmed by 4 bases and V by 4 bases; bases with no gene match: 4. CDR3 sequence: CASSRPGQYNSPLHF. As DNA, the CDR3 is TGTGCCAGCAGCCGACCGGGACAGTATAATTCACCCCTCCACTTT.

This rearrangement joins TRBV27 to TRBJ2-1, with 16 bases identical to TRBD2. The J segment lost 6 bases and the V segment lost 5 bases, leaving 7 bases of the junction unmatched. The germline CDR1 and CDR2 sequences are MNHEY and SMNVEV (reference sequence). The CDR3 consists of 17 residues. The CDR3 DNA reads TGTGCCAGCAGTGCCGGGACTAGCGGGAGGGTAGTCAATGAGCAGTTCTTC. It translates to CASSAGTSGRVVNEQFF.

The rearrangement uses TRBV4-2 and TRBJ1-1; D possibly corresponds to TRBD1 (5 bases). CDR1 is LGHNA, CDR2 YNFKEQ, per germline. The CDR3 consists of 15 residues. The germline V and J ends were trimmed by 5 bases and 4 bases, with 17 bases remaining between them. CDR3 amino acids: CASSSTSGGITEAFF. In DNA form, the CDR3 reads TGTGCCAGCAGCTCCACCTCTGGGGGGATCACTGAAGCTTTCTTT.

This rearrangement joins TRBV6-4 to TRBJ2-3; D possibly corresponds to TRBD2 (5 bases). Germline V CDR1 and CDR2: MRHNA, SNTAGT. Trimming pared 4 bases from V and 5 bases from J, leaving 10 bases between. The CDR3 runs to 13 residues. The CDR3 sequence is CASSAFSGDTQYF. The CDR3 DNA reads as TGTGCCAGCAGTGCTTTCAGCGGAGATACGCAGTATTTT.

The rearrangement links TRBV19 to TRBJ2-3, with TRBD2 matching over 9 bases. With 3 bases clipped from V and 4 bases from J, the junction kept 5 bases outside the gene matches. The CDR3 loop spans 15 amino acids. Germline V gene data show CDR1 as LNHDA and CDR2 as SQIVND (reference sequence). The CDR3 loop reads CASSMAGGPADTQYF. The CDR3 region has the DNA TGTGCCAGTAGTATGGCGGGAGGGCCCGCAGATACGCAGTATTTT.

This clone was counted only a few times. The chain carries TRBV29-1 and TRBJ1-1; D unclear. Germline assignment: CDR1 SQVTM and CDR2 ANQGSEA. The length of the CDR3 is 13 residues. Deletions cut 6 bases from V and 5 bases from J, with 16 bases between. In DNA form, the CDR3 reads TGCAGCGTCACGAAGGACGCGGGTACTGAAGCTTTCTTT. It encodes CSVTKDAGTEAFF.

The chain employs TRBV11-2 and TRBJ2-5; D might be TRBD2 (5 bases). Germline values: CDR1 SGHAT, CDR2 FQNNGV. V dropped 8 bases and J dropped 0 bases, with 10 bases sitting between them. The CDR3 contains 13 residues. CDR3 nucleotide sequence: TGTGCCAGCGAGGAGGAGAACCAAGAGACCCAGTACTTC. Protein product: CASEEENQETQYF.

The J gene is TRBJ2-3, the V gene TRBV5-1, with TRBD1 matching 7 bases. The V and J ends lost 4 bases and 0 bases, in that order; junction bases with no gene match: 2. This CDR3 spans 14 amino acids. Germline loops: CDR1 SGHRS, CDR2 YFSETQ. The CDR3 bases are TGCGCCAGCAGCCGACAGGGAAGCACAGATACGCAGTATTTT. Protein: CASSRQGSTDTQYF.

This sequence joins TRBV7-9 and TRBJ1-1; D is unclear. The CDR3 totals 13 residues. Trimming pared 4 bases from V and 2 bases from J, leaving 8 bases between. CDR1 is SEHNR and CDR2 is FQNEAQ in the germline V gene (reference sequence). CDR3 nucleotide sequence: TGTGCCAGCAGCTCCCAGTCCAACACTGAAGCTTTCTTT. This encodes CASSSQSNTEAFF.

This chain uses TRBV24-1 with TRBJ2-1, with TRBD1 matching 8 bases. The length of the CDR3 is 15 residues. Per germline, CDR1 KGHDR and CDR2 SFDVKD. The V segment lost 6 bases and the J segment 3 bases; nucleotides outside the gene matches: 6. CDR3 nucleotides: TGTGCCACCAGTTCAACGACAGGGGTCTACAATGAGCAGTTCTTC. Translation: CATSSTTGVYNEQFF.

The chain uses TRBV5-5 and TRBJ2-5, with D possibly being TRBD2 (5 bases). CDR1 is SGHKS and CDR2 is YYEKEE in the germline V gene (reference sequence). The CDR3 loop spans 15 amino acids. V dropped 1 base and J dropped 5 bases, with 15 bases sitting between them. The CDR3: CASSLMGSHEETQYF. For the CDR3, the DNA is TGTGCCAGCAGCTTGATGGGGAGCCACGAGGAGACCCAGTACTTC.

The J gene is TRBJ2-3, the V gene TRBV29-1; D may be TRBD1 (6 bases). The CDR3 sequence is 15 residues long. Trimming removed 1 base at V and 2 bases at J, with 13 bases between. The germline CDR1 and CDR2 sequences are SQVTM and ANQGSEA. The CDR3 DNA sequence: TGCAGCGTTGAAGGCCCCAGACAGGACACAGATACGCAGTATTTT. It translates to CSVEGPRQDTDTQYF.